The 7 T cell receptor beta chains below were found in one sample sequenced in a study of Graves' ophthalmopathy and Graves' hyperthyroidism. The authors amplified TCR beta CDR3 regions, and they did so from RNA transcripts for repertoire sequencing. First-round RT-PCR used HTBI primers; second-round multiplex PCR followed. TCRdb called the multiplex PCR reads again in MiXCR, with one record for every CDR3 protein. The table shows under 350,000 distinct CDR3 sequences, with under 20% occurring only once. Sequencing input: peripheral blood. These receptors originate from an adult man with Graves' ophthalmopathy.

This clonotype was recorded at least ten times. V is TRBV6-5 and J is TRBJ2-5; TRBD1 aligns across 9 bases. The CDR3 contains 14 residues. J gave up 5 bases and V 4 bases, and 5 bases lay outside the gene matches. The germline CDR1 and CDR2 sequences are MNHEY and SVGAGI. Here the CDR3 reads CASSWTGDSETQYF. The CDR3 DNA reads TGTGCCAGCAGTTGGACAGGGGATTCGGAGACCCAGTACTTC.

This clonotype was seen at least ten times. The chain carries TRBV6-1 and TRBJ1-2; D is unclear. Germline CDR1 and CDR2: MNHNS and SASEGT. The CDR3 runs to 15 residues. Trimming took off 5 bases at V and 6 bases at J, with 19 bases between the two ends. Written as DNA, the CDR3 is TGTGCCAGCAGTCCCCCTGGACGGCCCGCTAATGGCTACACCTTC. Its translation: CASSPPGRPANGYTF.

This clonotype came up many times. The rearrangement links TRBV2 to TRBJ2-2; D possibly corresponds to TRBD1 (5 bases). The CDR3 is made up of 14 amino acids. Trimming removed 3 bases at V and 1 base at J, with 6 bases between. CDR1 SNHLY and CDR2 FYNNEI come from the germline V gene. CDR3 coding DNA: TGTGCCAGCAGTGACAGGGAGAACACCGGGGAGCTGTTTTTT. Encoded protein: CASSDRENTGELFF.

This clonotype was seen at least ten times. The rearrangement links TRBV19 to TRBJ1-2; D perhaps matches TRBD1 (5 bases). This CDR3 spans 11 amino acids. V was pared by 6 bases and J by 7 bases, with 9 bases between. CDR1 and CDR2 from the germline V gene are LNHDA and SQIVND (reference sequence). As DNA, the CDR3 is TGTGCCAGTAGGTGGGGCTCTGGCTACACCTTC. Its protein product is CASRWGSGYTF.

This clonotype was recorded at least ten times. The J gene is TRBJ2-5, the V gene TRBV7-8; TRBD2 agrees at 7 bases. CDR1 and CDR2 from the germline V gene are SGHVS and FQNEAQ. The V segment lost 3 bases and the J segment 5 bases; nucleotides outside the gene matches: 6. The CDR3 totals 14 residues. The CDR3 reads CASSFWEGLETQYF. CDR3 nucleotide sequence: TGTGCCAGCAGCTTCTGGGAGGGGCTGGAGACCCAGTACTTC.

This clonotype was seen repeatedly, ten times or more. The chain is built from TRBV20-1 and TRBJ1-1; the match to TRBD1 covers 7 bases. Germline CDR1 and CDR2: DFQATT and SNEGSKA (reference sequence). V was clipped by 1 base and J by 5 bases; unmatched bases: 7. This CDR3 has 14 amino acids. For the CDR3, the DNA is TGCAGTGCTAGAGGGATGAAGGGGGCGACTGAAGCTTTCTTT. It encodes CSARGMKGATEAFF.

This clonotype has a count of ten or more. The chain has TRBV12-3 or TRBV12-4 and TRBJ1-6; TRBD1 agrees at 7 bases. CDR3 length: 14 amino acids. V lost 1 base to trimming and J lost 10 bases; unmatched junction nucleotides: 4. The CDR3 DNA reads TGTGCCAGCAGTTTAGTAGGGGGCAGATCACCCCTCCACTTT. It is translated as CASSLVGGRSPLHF.